These 20 T cell receptor beta chains share one sample of origin, sequenced in a study of Ad26.COV2.S vaccination and SARS-CoV-2 variants. Treatment indicated: some 20 received Ad26.COV2.S at low or high dose, single or two shots; roughly five received placebo; per-sample allocation not given. After the first vaccine or placebo injection, samples were drawn on day 63. Clones were sequenced by immunoSEQ multiplex PCR, and TCRdb holds only the in-frame ones, with some missing. The data contain about 500,000 clones, 80% to 90% of them singletons. The sample was peripheral blood, taken in a trial of Ad26.COV2.S vaccine versus placebo. The receptors were gathered from a person between 18 and 59 years old who received the Ad26.COV2.S COVID-19 vaccine or a placebo.

The chain is built from TRBV6-6 and TRBJ1-5; D not resolved. This CDR3 region has 15 residues. V was trimmed by 0 bases and J by 5 bases, leaving 11 bases between them. Germline lookup yields CDR1 MNHNY and CDR2 SVGAGI (reference sequence). Written as DNA, the CDR3 is TGTGCCAGCAGTTACTCTTTTCAGGCAGATCAGCCCCAGCATTTT. It specifies CASSYSFQADQPQHF.

The chain employs TRBV13 and TRBJ2-1; 10 bases fit TRBD2. The CDR3 contains 15 residues. The ends lost 5 bases at V and 5 bases at J; junction bases unmatched: 6. CDR1 is PRHDT and CDR2 is FYEKMQ in the germline V gene (reference sequence). CDR3: CASSPSGGADNEQFF. The CDR3 DNA sequence: TGTGCCAGCAGCCCGAGCGGGGGGGCGGACAATGAGCAGTTCTTC.

The chain combines TRBV14 with TRBJ2-4; TRBD2 is a possible D gene (6 bases). Germline assignment: CDR1 SGHDN and CDR2 FVKESK. The CDR3 contains 17 residues. V lost 1 base and J lost 1, with 14 bases in between. The CDR3 here is CASSQAGLGRAKNIQYF. CDR3 nucleotide sequence: TGTGCCAGCAGCCAAGCTGGCTTGGGGAGGGCCAAAAACATTCAGTACTTC.

The chain carries TRBV2 and TRBJ2-1; perhaps TRBD2 as D (5 bases). Germline CDR1 and CDR2: SNHLY and FYNNEI. V was shortened by 8 bases and J by 9 bases, with 11 bases between the two germline ends. This CDR3 has 11 residues. The CDR3 DNA sequence: TGTGCCAGCCAGAGGGCGATTGAGCAGTTCTTC. Protein sequence: CASQRAIEQFF.

V and J are TRBV3-1 (or the pseudogene TRBV3-2) and TRBJ1-2, with 9 nucleotides matching TRBD1. Germline CDR1 is LGHDT and CDR2 is YNNKEL (reference sequence). The CDR3 is 16 amino acids. V lost 4 bases, J lost 2 bases, and 8 bases stayed unmatched. As DNA, the CDR3 is TGTGCCAGCAGCCGACTGACAGGGGGAAACAACTATGGCTACACCTTC. It encodes CASSRLTGGNNYGYTF.

J is TRBJ1-1 and V is TRBV3-1 (or the pseudogene TRBV3-2); 8 positions agree with TRBD1. V dropped 1 base and J dropped 5; count of bases not matched to a gene: 3. Germline lookup yields CDR1 LGHDT and CDR2 YNNKEL (reference sequence). The CDR3 runs 14 residues. CDR3 coding DNA: TGTGCCAGCAGCCAAGCCGACAGGGGTACTGAAGCTTTCTTT. Its protein is CASSQADRGTEAFF.

This sequence joins TRBV30 and TRBJ2-1, with 9 nucleotides matching TRBD2. Losses at the gene ends were 6 bases for V and 7 bases for J; bases not matched to a gene: 13. Germline V CDR1 and CDR2: GTSNPN, SVGIG (reference sequence). This CDR3 has 15 residues. As DNA, the CDR3 is TGTGCCTGCCCACTTCGCGGGAGGGCCGGGAATGAGCAGTTCTTC. This codes for CACPLRGRAGNEQFF.

V is TRBV4-3 and J is TRBJ1-1; tentatively, D is TRBD1 (5 bases). The CDR3 totals 19 residues. The V gene lost 0 bases and the J gene lost 0 bases, with 20 bases spanning the gap. Germline loops: CDR1 LGHNA, CDR2 YSLEER. Here the CDR3 DNA reads TGCGCCAGCAGCCAAGAGGTATTAGTGGGGCAGCCGCTGAACACTGAAGCTTTCTTT. Translation: CASSQEVLVGQPLNTEAFF.

The V and J genes are TRBV5-4 and TRBJ2-3; the D gene is possibly TRBD2 (6 bases). The CDR3 has 14 amino acids. Trimming cost V 0 bases and J 4 bases, with 9 bases left between them. CDR1 is SGHNT, CDR2 YYREEE, per germline (reference sequence). The CDR3 is CASSLGGEADTQYF. CDR3 in DNA: TGTGCCAGCAGCTTGGGGGGGGAGGCAGATACGCAGTATTTT.

The gene calls are TRBV7-9 and TRBJ2-7; a possible D gene is TRBD2 (6 bases). Germline V CDR1 and CDR2: SEHNR, FQNEAQ (reference sequence). With 5 bases removed from V and 0 bases from J, the gap between germline ends came to 17 bases. The CDR3 is 16 residues long. The DNA for the CDR3 is TGTGCCAGCAGCCCCACGGGGGTAGGGAGCTCCTACGAGCAGTACTTC. It yields the protein CASSPTGVGSSYEQYF. The complete variable domain, with remaining parts taken from reference TRBV7-9 and TRBJ2-7, reads DTGVSQNPRHKITKRGQNVTFRCDPISEHNRLYWYRQTLGQGPEFLTYFQNEAQLEKSRLLSDRFSAERPKGSFSTLEIQRTEQGDSAMYLCASSPTGVGSSYEQYFGPGTRLTVT.

This sequence joins TRBV24-1 and TRBJ1-1; the D is unclear. This CDR3 contains 13 residues. The germline CDR1 and CDR2 sequences are KGHDR and SFDVKD. V was trimmed by 5 bases and J by 1 base, leaving 7 bases between them. The CDR3: CATSGPENTEAFF. The CDR3 DNA reads as TGTGCCACCAGTGGGCCGGAGAACACTGAAGCTTTCTTT.

The CDR3 bases are TGTGCCAGCAGCCCGGGGGCCTTTCTGAATAATTCACCCCTCCACTTT. This codes for CASSPGAFLNNSPLHF. The V and J genes are TRBV13 and TRBJ1-6, with a weak D call TRBD1 (6 bases). Looked up from germline, CDR1 is PRHDT and CDR2 is FYEKMQ (reference sequence). CDR3 size: 16 residues. Trimming stripped 5 bases from V and 5 bases from J, with 16 bases between.

This sequence joins TRBV25-1 and TRBJ2-3, with D perhaps TRBD1 (6 bases). From germline, CDR1 is MGHDK and CDR2 SYGVNS. V dropped 4 bases and J dropped 12 bases, with 14 bases sitting between them. The CDR3 contains 12 residues. DNA for the CDR3: TGTGCCAGCAGTGTGGGGGCCTCAATCCAGTATTTT. Its translation is CASSVGASIQYF.

V is TRBV5-8 and J is TRBJ2-3; no reliable D call. The V and J ends lost 0 bases and 2 bases respectively, with 4 bases between them. The CDR3 contains 13 residues. In germline, CDR1 is SGHTS, CDR2 YDEGEE. The CDR3 bases are TGTGCCAGCAGCTTGGGACACACAGATACGCAGTATTTT. Translating it yields CASSLGHTDTQYF.

J is TRBJ2-7 and V is TRBV9; perhaps TRBD2 as D (5 bases). This CDR3 spans 15 amino acids. The ends were cut back, 4 bases at V and 0 bases at J, with 14 bases in the middle. Germline CDR1 and CDR2: SGDLS and YYNGEE. The CDR3 DNA sequence: TGTGCCAGCAGCCCCGCCTCTGGGAGCTCCTACGAGCAGTACTTC. The encoded protein is CASSPASGSSYEQYF.

The chain couples TRBV11-2 to TRBJ2-7, with TRBD2 identical over 7 bases. Germline-derived CDR1 and CDR2 are SGHAT and FQNNGV. The CDR3 length is 15 residues. Germline trimming cut 2 bases from V and 2 bases from J; bases unmatched to any gene: 6. The CDR3 protein is CASSLYVGGPYEQYF. The CDR3 region has the DNA TGTGCCAGCAGCTTATACGTGGGAGGGCCCTACGAGCAGTACTTC.

The rearrangement joins TRBV4-3 to TRBJ1-6; D is perhaps TRBD1 (6 bases). Germline V gives CDR1 LGHNA, CDR2 YSLEER. Trimming removed 0 bases from V and 4 bases from J, with 13 bases in between. The CDR3 totals 17 residues. The CDR3 nucleotides are TGCGCCAGCAGCCAAGATCTTGGGGGGGCATATAATTCACCCCTCCACTTT. Translated, it gives CASSQDLGGAYNSPLHF.

The chain recombines TRBV28 with TRBJ2-7; a possible D gene is TRBD1 (7 bases). Trimming left V 6 bases short and J 1 base short, with 16 bases between. Germline loops: CDR1 MDHEN, CDR2 SYDVKM. This CDR3 contains 15 residues. CDR3 nucleotide sequence: TGTGCCAGCAGACCCACAGGGGAGGTATCCTACGAGCAGTACTTC. Translation gives CASRPTGEVSYEQYF. Variable domain in full (rest from reference TRBV28 and TRBJ2-7): DVKVTQSSRYLVKRTGEKVFLECVQDMDHENMFWYRQDPGLGLRLIYFSYDVKMKEKGDIPEGYSVSREKKERFSLILESASTNQTSMYLCASRPTGEVSYEQYFGPGTRLTVT.

The chain carries TRBV9 and TRBJ1-4, with 8 bases lining up with TRBD1. Germline CDR1 is SGDLS and CDR2 is YYNGEE. The CDR3 length is 16 residues. The J segment lost 5 bases and the V segment lost 1 base, leaving 7 bases of the junction unmatched. CDR3 protein: CASSVNPTGANEKLFF. The CDR3 nucleotides read TGTGCCAGCAGCGTAAACCCGACAGGGGCGAATGAAAAACTGTTTTTT.

The chain recombines TRBV7-3 with TRBJ2-7; D uncertain. V was cut by 5 bases and J by 0 bases, with 14 bases left in between. The CDR3 runs 15 residues. CDR1 and CDR2 from the germline V gene are SGHTA and FQGTGA. CDR3 loop: CASSPRTGVSYEQYF. The CDR3 DNA is TGTGCCAGCAGCCCCCGGACCGGAGTCTCCTACGAGCAGTACTTC.